Listed below are T cell receptor beta chains from one sample, sequenced in a study of cytomegalovirus exposure and HLA in healthy donors. The table came from immunoSEQ multiplex PCR; TCRdb's copy has only in-frame clones and leaves some out. The data contain under 200,000 clones, about 89% of them singletons. Sequencing was done on a sample of PBMCs. The receptors were gathered from a woman aged 18 to 35 in good health and CMV-seropositive. Both conserved end residues are part of each CDR3. Each record gives: clone size, D gene, J gene, V gene, CDR3 DNA, CDR3 protein. D genes are given only for firm matches. A row's size may be missing; if present it is once, few, many or a size class.

clone size: .
D gene: .
J gene: TRBJ2-1
V gene: TRBV19
CDR3 DNA: TGTGCCAGTAGTGTCCAGGGGTATGAGCAGTTCTTC
CDR3 protein: CASSVQGYEQFF

clone size: .
D gene: TRBD1
J gene: TRBJ1-2
V gene: TRBV19
CDR3 DNA: TGTGCCAGTAGTATTAGCCCCCACCGACAGGGCAGGAATGGCTACACCTTC
CDR3 protein: CASSISPHRQGRNGYTF

clone size: .
D gene: TRBD1
J gene: TRBJ1-2
V gene: TRBV18
CDR3 DNA: TGTGCCAGCTCACCTAGCGGACAGGGGTATGGCTACACCTTC
CDR3 protein: CASSPSGQGYGYTF

clone size: .
D gene: TRBD1
J gene: TRBJ1-5
V gene: TRBV19
CDR3 DNA: TGTGCCAGTAGTATTGACAGGGGAGGCAATCAGCCCCAGCATTTT
CDR3 protein: CASSIDRGGNQPQHF

clone size: once
D gene: .
J gene: TRBJ1-1
V gene: TRBV9
CDR3 DNA: TGTGCCAGCAGCCCAGAGGGAGGGGTGGACACTGAAGCTTTCTTT
CDR3 protein: CASSPEGGVDTEAFF

clone size: .
D gene: TRBD1
J gene: TRBJ1-4
V gene: TRBV9
CDR3 DNA: TGTGCCAGCAGCGTATTCGGGACAGGGTCGGAAAAACTGTTTTTT
CDR3 protein: CASSVFGTGSEKLFF

clone size: .
D gene: TRBD1
J gene: TRBJ1-2
V gene: TRBV19
CDR3 DNA: TGTGCCAGTAGTATAAGGGACAGGGGGCGATCCTATGGCTACACCTTC
CDR3 protein: CASSIRDRGRSYGYTF

clone size: .
D gene: TRBD2
J gene: TRBJ2-7
V gene: TRBV7-2
CDR3 DNA: TGTGCCAGCAGCTCCACTAGCGGGGGGGCCTACGAGCAGTACTTC
CDR3 protein: CASSSTSGGAYEQYF

clone size: .
D gene: .
J gene: TRBJ1-2
V gene: TRBV20-1
CDR3 DNA: TGCAGTGCTAGCGTCTATGGCTACACCTTC
CDR3 protein: CSASVYGYTF

clone size: .
D gene: .
J gene: TRBJ2-5
V gene: TRBV10-2
CDR3 DNA: TGCGCCAGCAGTGAGGACGAGACTCCGTACCAAGAGACCCAGTACTTC
CDR3 protein: CASSEDETPYQETQYF

clone size: once
D gene: TRBD1
J gene: TRBJ1-1
V gene: TRBV4-1
CDR3 DNA: TGCGCCAGCAGCCAAGATCAGGGGGGGAACACTGAAGCTTTCTTT
CDR3 protein: CASSQDQGGNTEAFF

clone size: .
D gene: TRBD2
J gene: TRBJ2-2
V gene: TRBV9
CDR3 DNA: TGTGCCAGCAGCGTTGAGAGCGGGAGGAGCACCGGGGAGCTGTTTTTT
CDR3 protein: CASSVESGRSTGELFF

clone size: once
D gene: TRBD2
J gene: TRBJ2-7
V gene: TRBV5-1
CDR3 DNA: TGCGCCAGCAGCCCGGGAGGGGCAGGGGACCACGAGCAGTACTTC
CDR3 protein: CASSPGGAGDHEQYF

clone size: .
D gene: .
J gene: TRBJ1-4
V gene: TRBV20-1
CDR3 DNA: TGCATCGGGGGTCAGGGTGAAAAACTGTTTTTT
CDR3 protein: CIGGQGEKLFF

clone size: .
D gene: .
J gene: TRBJ2-7
V gene: TRBV2
CDR3 DNA: TGTGCCAACGGGGACTTTTCCTACGAGCAGTACTTC
CDR3 protein: CANGDFSYEQYF

clone size: .
D gene: .
J gene: TRBJ2-2
V gene: TRBV9
CDR3 DNA: TGTGCCAGCAGCGCCCCGACTGGGTTCGGGGAGCTGTTTTTT
CDR3 protein: CASSAPTGFGELFF

clone size: .
D gene: .
J gene: TRBJ2-1
V gene: TRBV27
CDR3 DNA: TGTGCCAGCAGTTTAGCTTCGGGGTACAATGAGCAGTTCTTC
CDR3 protein: CASSLASGYNEQFF

clone size: .
D gene: .
J gene: TRBJ2-7
V gene: TRBV20-1
CDR3 DNA: TGCAGTGCCGGGACAATTTACGAGCAGTACTTC
CDR3 protein: CSAGTIYEQYF

clone size: .
D gene: .
J gene: TRBJ1-1
V gene: TRBV5-1
CDR3 DNA: TGCGCCAGCAGCCCCGTTGGGACTATGAACACTGAAGCTTTCTTT
CDR3 protein: CASSPVGTMNTEAFF

clone size: .
D gene: TRBD2
J gene: TRBJ2-1
V gene: TRBV19
CDR3 DNA: TGTGCCAGACTAGCGGTGGGGTCCTACAATGAGCAGTTCTTC
CDR3 protein: CARLAVGSYNEQFF

clone size: .
D gene: .
J gene: TRBJ1-2
V gene: TRBV7-9
CDR3 DNA: TGTGCCAGCAGCTTAGCGGGGGCCGAGGGGGATGGCTACACCTTC
CDR3 protein: CASSLAGAEGDGYTF

clone size: .
D gene: TRBD1
J gene: TRBJ2-5
V gene: TRBV5-1
CDR3 DNA: TGCGCCAGCAGCGCCCTTGCCCCTTCGACAGGGCAAGAGACCCAGTACTTC
CDR3 protein: CASSALAPSTGQETQYF

clone size: .
D gene: .
J gene: TRBJ1-2
V gene: TRBV28
CDR3 DNA: TGTGCCAGCAGTTTGGGGGGGGTCAACTATGGCTACACCTTC
CDR3 protein: CASSLGGVNYGYTF

clone size: once
D gene: TRBD1
J gene: TRBJ1-1
V gene: TRBV5-4
CDR3 DNA: TGTGCCAGCAGCTCGATTTCGACAGGGGAGGGGGGTGAAGCTTTCTTT
CDR3 protein: CASSSISTGEGGEAFF

clone size: .
D gene: TRBD1
J gene: TRBJ1-5
V gene: TRBV7-2
CDR3 DNA: TGTGCCAGCAGCTCCCGGACAGGGAACGGTCAGCCCCAGCATTTT
CDR3 protein: CASSSRTGNGQPQHF

clone size: .
D gene: .
J gene: TRBJ1-1
V gene: TRBV2
CDR3 DNA: TGTGCCAGCAGTGACAGAAACATGAACACTGAAGCTTTCTTT
CDR3 protein: CASSDRNMNTEAFF

clone size: .
D gene: .
J gene: TRBJ1-5
V gene: TRBV7-9
CDR3 DNA: TGTGCCAGCAGCTTAGAGCGGGATGGTCAGCCCCAGCATTTT
CDR3 protein: CASSLERDGQPQHF

clone size: .
D gene: .
J gene: TRBJ2-3
V gene: TRBV5-4
CDR3 DNA: TGTGCCAGCAGCTCGCCGATGGCCACAGATACGCAGTATTTT
CDR3 protein: CASSSPMATDTQYF

clone size: .
D gene: .
J gene: TRBJ1-4
V gene: TRBV27
CDR3 DNA: TGTGCCAGCAGTTTATTAGGGGCCGGGGAAAAACTGTTTTTT
CDR3 protein: CASSLLGAGEKLFF

clone size: .
D gene: TRBD1
J gene: TRBJ1-5
V gene: TRBV27
CDR3 DNA: TGTGCCAGCAGTTGGGGACAGGGGAGAGGCAATCAGCCCCAGCATTTT
CDR3 protein: CASSWGQGRGNQPQHF

clone size: .
D gene: TRBD2
J gene: TRBJ2-1
V gene: TRBV7-8
CDR3 DNA: TGTGCCAGCAGCTACTACGGGACTAGGGACGTCAATGAGCAGTTCTTC
CDR3 protein: CASSYYGTRDVNEQFF

clone size: .
D gene: TRBD1
J gene: TRBJ2-2
V gene: TRBV9
CDR3 DNA: TGTGCCAGCAGGGGGACAGGGAGGGAGCTGTTTTTT
CDR3 protein: CASRGTGRELFF

clone size: .
D gene: .
J gene: TRBJ1-4
V gene: TRBV5-8
CDR3 DNA: TGTGCCAGCAGCTTGCGCGGGGTTGGGAATGAAAAACTGTTTTTT
CDR3 protein: CASSLRGVGNEKLFF

clone size: few
D gene: TRBD1
J gene: TRBJ2-7
V gene: TRBV4-1
CDR3 DNA: TGCGCCAGCAGCCAAGAGACAGGGTACGAGCAGTACTTC
CDR3 protein: CASSQETGYEQYF

clone size: .
D gene: .
J gene: TRBJ2-1
V gene: TRBV5-1
CDR3 DNA: TGCGCCAGCAGCGGCGGGGGCGACTACAATGAGCAGTTCTTC
CDR3 protein: CASSGGGDYNEQFF

clone size: .
D gene: TRBD2
J gene: TRBJ2-1
V gene: TRBV10-3
CDR3 DNA: TGTGCCATCCGGACTAGCCGGTTGCCCTACAATGAGCAGTTCTTC
CDR3 protein: CAIRTSRLPYNEQFF

clone size: .
D gene: TRBD1
J gene: TRBJ1-1
V gene: TRBV4-2
CDR3 DNA: TGTGCCAGCAGCCAAAAACAGGGGCGGTCGGACACTGAAGCTTTCTTT
CDR3 protein: CASSQKQGRSDTEAFF

clone size: .
D gene: TRBD2
J gene: TRBJ2-5
V gene: TRBV11-2
CDR3 DNA: TGTGCCAGCAGCTTACTAGCGGGAGGACCTGGGAAGTACTTC
CDR3 protein: CASSLLAGGPGKYF

clone size: .
D gene: TRBD1
J gene: TRBJ2-1
V gene: TRBV5-1
CDR3 DNA: TGCGCCAGCAGCCTCCCGGGACAGATCTACAATGAGCAGTTCTTC
CDR3 protein: CASSLPGQIYNEQFF

clone size: .
D gene: TRBD2
J gene: TRBJ2-7
V gene: TRBV4-3
CDR3 DNA: TGCGCCAGCAGCCAAGGGACGCTAGCGGGAACCTTACACTACGAGCAGTACTTC
CDR3 protein: CASSQGTLAGTLHYEQYF

clone size: .
D gene: .
J gene: TRBJ2-5
V gene: TRBV10-3
CDR3 DNA: TGTGCCATCAGTCCCCTTGGCGGGCCGTACTTACAAGAGACCCAGTACTTC
CDR3 protein: CAISPLGGPYLQETQYF

clone size: .
D gene: .
J gene: TRBJ1-6
V gene: TRBV30
CDR3 DNA: TGTGCCCGGAGTTCTCCTGTAGGGGTCCGTTCACCCCTCCACTTT
CDR3 protein: CARSSPVGVRSPLHF

clone size: .
D gene: TRBD2
J gene: TRBJ2-7
V gene: TRBV28
CDR3 DNA: TGTGCCAGCAGTCCCCCGGCTAGCGGGATCTACGAGCAGTACTTC
CDR3 protein: CASSPPASGIYEQYF

clone size: .
D gene: TRBD2
J gene: TRBJ2-7
V gene: TRBV6-5
CDR3 DNA: TGTGCCAGCAGAAGGACTAGCGGGATCTCCTACGAGCAGTACTTC
CDR3 protein: CASRRTSGISYEQYF

clone size: .
D gene: TRBD2
J gene: TRBJ2-2
V gene: TRBV6-5
CDR3 DNA: TGTGCCAGCAGTGCTGGACTAGCGGGAGCCGGGGAGCTGTTTTTT
CDR3 protein: CASSAGLAGAGELFF

clone size: .
D gene: TRBD1
J gene: TRBJ1-5
V gene: TRBV4-1
CDR3 DNA: TGCGCCAGCAGCCAAGGAGGACAGGATAACCAGCCCCAGCATTTT
CDR3 protein: CASSQGGQDNQPQHF

clone size: .
D gene: .
J gene: TRBJ1-2
V gene: TRBV15
CDR3 DNA: TGTGCCACCAGCAGGGCGGGGGGATATGGCTACACCTTC
CDR3 protein: CATSRAGGYGYTF

clone size: .
D gene: TRBD1
J gene: TRBJ1-3
V gene: TRBV10-3
CDR3 DNA: TGTGCCATCAGTGAGGGGACAGGGGTAGGAAACACCATATATTTT
CDR3 protein: CAISEGTGVGNTIYF